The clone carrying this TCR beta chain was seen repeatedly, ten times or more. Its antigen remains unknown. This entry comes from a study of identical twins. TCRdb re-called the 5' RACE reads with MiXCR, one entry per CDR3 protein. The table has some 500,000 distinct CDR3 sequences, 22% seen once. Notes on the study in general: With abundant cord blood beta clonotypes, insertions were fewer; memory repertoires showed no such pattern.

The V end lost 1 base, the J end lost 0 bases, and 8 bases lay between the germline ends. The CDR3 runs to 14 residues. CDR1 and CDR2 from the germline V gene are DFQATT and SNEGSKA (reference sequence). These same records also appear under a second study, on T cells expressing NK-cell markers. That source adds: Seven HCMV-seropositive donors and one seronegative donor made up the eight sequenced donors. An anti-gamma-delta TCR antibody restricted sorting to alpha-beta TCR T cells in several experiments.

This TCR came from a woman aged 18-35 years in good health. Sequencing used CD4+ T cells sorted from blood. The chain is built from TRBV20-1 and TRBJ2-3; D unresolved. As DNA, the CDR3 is TGCAGTGCTAGAGGCGGTTCTAGCACAGATACGCAGTATTTT. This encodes CSARGGSSTDTQYF.